The 24 T cell receptor beta chains given below trace back to one sample, sequenced in a study of CD8 T cells in Susac syndrome. The authors reverse transcribed roughly 0.5 to 1 ug RNA with random hexamers. TCRdb fed the immunoSEQ multiplex PCR reads into MiXCR, producing one record per CDR3 protein. The sample holds around 140,000 distinct CDR3 sequences, 85% to 95% seen once. The material sequenced was CD4+ T cells from PBMCs. All receptors derive from a human donor with multiple sclerosis.

The chain joins TRBV30 to TRBJ2-7, with D maybe TRBD1 (6 bases). CDR3 length: 14 amino acids. The germline V gene has CDR1 GTSNPN and CDR2 SVGIG (reference sequence). V was trimmed by 3 bases and J by 4 bases, leaving 16 bases between them. CDR3 nucleotide sequence: TGTGCCTGGAGACAGCTAGGGGGTAGATACGAGCAGTACTTC. Translated: CAWRQLGGRYEQYF.

The chain is built from TRBV12-3 or TRBV12-4 and TRBJ2-7; D gene unclear. This CDR3 comprises 13 residues. V lost 3 bases and J lost 1, with 7 bases in between. This chain's CDR3 is CASSLRRSYEQYF. The DNA for the CDR3 is TGTGCCAGCAGTTTGCGGCGGTCCTACGAGCAGTACTTC.

This clonotype is a singleton in its sample. The V and J genes are TRBV28 and TRBJ1-5; D gene ambiguous. Trimming removed 2 bases at V and 2 bases at J, with 10 bases between. This CDR3 is built from 15 residues. Germline CDR1 and CDR2: MDHEN and SYDVKM. This CDR3 is CASSLPSAGNQPQHF. In DNA form, the CDR3 reads TGTGCCAGCAGTTTACCCTCGGCGGGCAATCAGCCCCAGCATTTT.

V gene TRBV20-1 combines with J gene TRBJ2-1; D tentatively fits TRBD1 or TRBD2 (5 bases each). Germline assignment: CDR1 DFQATT and CDR2 SNEGSKA (reference sequence). With 0 bases removed from V and 7 bases from J, the gap between germline ends came to 13 bases. There are 14 residues in the CDR3. As DNA, the CDR3 is TGCAGTGCTAGAGATCGGGACGCCTCTAATGAGCAGTTCTTC. Protein sequence: CSARDRDASNEQFF.

This sequence joins TRBV7-2 and TRBJ2-3; D might be TRBD2 (6 bases). The CDR3 length is 15 residues. Germline V gives CDR1 SGHTA, CDR2 FQGNSA. With 1 base removed from V and 3 bases from J, the gap between germline ends came to 11 bases. The CDR3 region is CASSLDKGGTDTQYF. For the CDR3, the DNA is TGTGCCAGCAGCTTAGATAAGGGAGGTACAGATACGCAGTATTTT.

A remark on this clonotype: A junction boundary mismatches the germline segment, possibly from a read error. The chain carries TRBV6-1 and TRBJ2-7; no firm D call. There are 11 residues in the CDR3. The germline V gene has CDR1 MNHNS and CDR2 SASEGT. The CDR3 nucleotides read TGTGCCAGCACTGAAGCCTACGAGCAGTACTTC. Protein product: CASTEAYEQYF.

The chain links TRBV2 to TRBJ2-5; D perhaps matches TRBD1 (5 bases). The V end lost 4 bases, the J end lost 4 bases, and 10 bases lay between the germline ends. Looked up from germline, CDR1 is SNHLY and CDR2 is FYNNEI. The CDR3 length is 13 residues. The chain's CDR3 is CASSGGETETQYF. In DNA, the CDR3 is TGTGCCAGCAGTGGGGGCGAGACAGAGACCCAGTACTTC.

The chain couples TRBV19 to TRBJ1-1; perhaps TRBD1 as D (5 bases). There are 13 residues in the CDR3. Germline lookup yields CDR1 LNHDA and CDR2 SQIVND (reference sequence). V dropped 3 bases and J dropped 1 base, with 6 bases sitting between them. In nucleotides, the CDR3 is TGTGCCAGTAGTATGACAGCGAACACTGAAGCTTTCTTT. Its protein product is CASSMTANTEAFF.

The V gene is TRBV27, the J gene TRBJ2-6, with D perhaps matching TRBD1 or TRBD2 (6 bases each). Trimming cost V 7 bases and J 1 base, with 17 bases left between them. Germline V CDR1 and CDR2: MNHEY, SMNVEV (reference sequence). The CDR3 length is 17 residues. CDR3 DNA sequence: TGTGCCAGCACCCTGCGGGACATGAGGTCTGGGGCCAACGTCCTGACTTTC. Its protein product is CASTLRDMRSGANVLTF.

This chain connects TRBV20-1 to TRBJ2-3; 7 bases line up with TRBD1. The CDR3 consists of 13 residues. The junction had 6 bases not matched to a gene; V was cut back by 5 bases and J by 4 bases. The germline CDR1 and CDR2 sequences are DFQATT and SNEGSKA (reference sequence). The CDR3 loop is CSAYRGGADTQYF. The CDR3 DNA reads TGCAGTGCTTACAGGGGTGGAGCAGATACGCAGTATTTT.

This chain joins TRBV29-1 and TRBJ1-4; 9 bases agree with TRBD1. CDR1 is SQVTM, CDR2 ANQGSEA, per germline. Losses at the gene ends were 7 bases for V and 8 bases for J; bases not matched to a gene: 8. This CDR3 spans 13 amino acids. In DNA, the CDR3 is TGCAGCGGGAGGACAGGGGTAGGCGAAAAACTGTTTTTT. Residues: CSGRTGVGEKLFF. The variable domain in full, completed from reference TRBV29-1 and TRBJ1-4, reads SAVISQKPSRDICQRGTSLTIQCQVDSQVTMMFWYRQQPGQSLTLIATANQGSEATYESGFVIDKFPISRPNLTFSTLTVSNMSPEDSSIYLCSGRTGVGEKLFFGSGTQLSVL.

This chain connects TRBV3-1 to TRBJ2-7, with 10 nucleotides matching TRBD2. This CDR3 is 15 amino acids long. CDR1 and CDR2 from the germline V gene are LGHDT and YNNKEL (reference sequence). J lost 4 bases, V lost 4 bases, and 7 bases had no gene match. The CDR3 loop is CASSLRTSGLYEQYF. For the CDR3, the DNA is TGTGCCAGCAGCCTACGGACTAGCGGCCTTTACGAGCAGTACTTC.

The chain uses TRBV29-1 and TRBJ1-2; 8 positions agree with TRBD1. Germline values: CDR1 SQVTM, CDR2 ANQGSEA. This CDR3 spans 12 amino acids. J was trimmed by 4 bases and V by 6 bases; bases with no gene match: 4. Here the CDR3 DNA reads TGCAGCGTCTCGACAGGGGCCTATGGCTACACCTTC. It specifies CSVSTGAYGYTF.

The CDR3 nucleotides read TGTGCCAGCAGCTCGACAGAATACGGAAACACCATATATTTT. It is translated as CASSSTEYGNTIYF. The V gene is TRBV7-9, the J gene TRBJ1-3; maybe TRBD1 (5 bases). Germline values: CDR1 SEHNR, CDR2 FQNEAQ (reference sequence). V lost 4 bases and J 4 bases, leaving 11 bases between the germline ends. This CDR3 region has 14 residues.

The chain carries TRBV5-4 and TRBJ2-7; D is unresolved. Germline-derived CDR1 and CDR2 are SGHNT and YYREEE (reference sequence). The ends were cut back, 0 bases at V and 3 bases at J, with 4 bases in the middle. The CDR3 contains 12 residues. DNA of the CDR3: TGTGCCAGCAGCTTGGACAACTACGAGCAGTACTTC. Its translation is CASSLDNYEQYF.

This chain connects TRBV5-5 to TRBJ2-3; D not resolved. V gave up 1 base and J gave up 0 bases, with 6 bases separating them. The CDR3 covers 14 residues. The germline V gene encodes CDR1 SGHKS and CDR2 YYEKEE (reference sequence). Here the CDR3 reads CASSLSGSTDTQYF. The CDR3 DNA is TGTGCCAGCAGCTTGTCCGGAAGCACAGATACGCAGTATTTT.

The chain couples TRBV2 to TRBJ2-1; D remains unclear. V lost 5 bases to trimming and J lost 6 bases, with 8 bases between them. CDR3 length: 12 amino acids. Germline CDR1 and CDR2: SNHLY and FYNNEI. The CDR3 spells CASSTWRNEQFF. The CDR3 coding sequence is TGTGCCAGCAGTACTTGGCGCAATGAGCAGTTCTTC.

V gene TRBV7-8 combines with J gene TRBJ1-2; the D is unclear. From germline, CDR1 is SGHVS and CDR2 FQNEAQ. The CDR3 has 13 residues. Trimming cost V 7 bases and J 2 bases, with 11 bases left between them. CDR3 bases: TGTGCCAGCACCATGGCGGGGAACTATGGCTACACCTTC. Translation: CASTMAGNYGYTF.

V gene TRBV20-1 combines with J gene TRBJ1-5, with TRBD1 as a possible D gene (6 bases). Deletions cut 3 bases from V and 6 bases from J, with 21 bases between. This CDR3 contains 16 residues. Germline assignment: CDR1 DFQATT and CDR2 SNEGSKA (reference sequence). The CDR3 nucleotides read TGCAGTGCTAGTTCACAGCACAGGGATAATTTTCAGCCCCAGCATTTT. Amino acids: CSASSQHRDNFQPQHF.

The chain links TRBV30 to TRBJ1-2; a possible D gene is TRBD1 (6 bases). The CDR3 sequence is 18 residues long. The germline CDR1 and CDR2 sequences are GTSNPN and SVGIG (reference sequence). V gave up 0 bases and J gave up 0 bases, with 20 bases separating them. DNA for the CDR3: TGTGCCTGGAGTGTAGTCTCCTTATGGGGGGCGTCTAACTATGGCTACACCTTC. It is translated as CAWSVVSLWGASNYGYTF.

V usage is TRBV2 and J usage is TRBJ2-1; 9 bases map to TRBD2. J lost 10 bases, V lost 7 bases, and 11 bases had no gene match. The CDR3 sequence is 14 residues long. Germline CDR1 and CDR2: SNHLY and FYNNEI. The CDR3 DNA reads as TGTGCCAGCAAGAGCGGGACTAGCCTTGGGGAGCAGTTCTTC. It is translated as CASKSGTSLGEQFF.

The chain couples TRBV29-1 to TRBJ1-2; maybe TRBD1 (6 bases). Germline assignment: CDR1 SQVTM and CDR2 ANQGSEA. The CDR3 length is 11 residues. Trimming pared 3 bases from V and 8 bases from J, leaving 10 bases between. The CDR3 bases are TGCAGCGTTGATGATGGGGGCGGCTACACCTTC. It translates to CSVDDGGGYTF.

The chain links TRBV27 to TRBJ1-6, with D uncertain. The CDR3 consists of 14 residues. V was clipped by 3 bases and J by 5 bases, with 8 bases between them. Germline lookup yields CDR1 MNHEY and CDR2 SMNVEV (reference sequence). The chain's CDR3 is CASSFWKDNSPLHF. The DNA for the CDR3 is TGTGCCAGCAGTTTTTGGAAGGATAATTCACCCCTCCACTTT.

This clonotype has only one observation. The V and J genes are TRBV12-3 or TRBV12-4 and TRBJ1-1; D is possibly TRBD1 (6 bases). The CDR3 contains 15 residues. The V gene lost 2 bases and the J gene lost 1 base, with 11 bases spanning the gap. This CDR3 reads CASSLNRAGNTEAFF. As DNA, the CDR3 is TGTGCCAGCAGTTTAAACAGGGCGGGGAACACTGAAGCTTTCTTT.